This TCR beta chain was captured in a study of identical twins' blood T cells. Study information: Approximately 50 million reads covered roughly 6 alpha-chain and roughly 6 beta-chain libraries.

Broader study findings: Shared CDR3 clonotype counts between two donors mainly tracked the product of their cloneset sizes, twins included. Environmental influences on twin similarity could not be excluded.

This clonotype was picked up a small number of times. Its antigen is unknown. As handled by the study authors: Each library had roughly 2.2 to 4 million CDR3 reads and about 90,000 to nearly 550,000 clonotypes. TCRdb used MiXCR to reprocess the 5' RACE reads, holding one entry per CDR3 protein. These V and J calls originate from TCRdb's pipeline instead of the authors' own analysis. This table holds 350,000 to 400,000 distinct CDR3 sequences, 28% found once. The CDR3 is made up of 15 amino acids. The V and J ends lost 1 base and 8 bases, in that order; junction bases with no gene match: 7. CDR1 is SGHRS, CDR2 YFSETQ, per germline.

Sequenced sample: PBMCs. The genes are TRBV5-1 and TRBJ1-3; TRBD1 agrees at 9 bases. The receptor was derived from a woman aged 18 to 55 in good health. The CDR3 DNA is TGCGCCAGCAGCTTGAGAACAGGGGGCGAAGACACCATATATTTT. Encoded protein: CASSLRTGGEDTIYF. Full variable domain (rest looked up from reference TRBV5-1 and TRBJ1-3): KAGVTQTPRYLIKTRGQQVTLSCSPISGHRSVSWYQQTPGQGLQFLFEYFSETQRNKGNFPGRFSGRQFSNSRSEMNVSTLELGDSALYLCASSLRTGGEDTIYFGEGSWLTVV.